This T cell receptor beta chain was observed in a study of cytomegalovirus exposure and HLA in healthy donors. The wider study: Researchers found that roughly 81% of over 350 genotyped donors fell within the Caucasian-associated ancestry cluster.

This PCR relied on a set of 60 Vbeta primers and 13 Jbeta primers. Method: immunoSEQ multiplex PCR; TCRdb's copy keeps in-frame clones and lacks some. The sample lists about 160,000 clones; around 85% were seen once. Findings and limits, study-wide: The study listed 150 to 200 cytomegalovirus-associated TCR beta chains.

With respect to this clone: What it recognizes is unknown.

The origin of this receptor is a woman aged 25-40 years in good health and CMV-seronegative. What was sequenced was PBMCs.

This CDR3 reads CASSERGVVEAFF. CDR3 in DNA: TGCGCCAGCAGTGAGCGCGGGGTGGTTGAAGCTTTCTTT. The gene calls are TRBV10-2 and TRBJ1-1; D unresolved. Trimming took off 2 bases at V and 7 bases at J, with 11 bases between the two ends. In germline, CDR1 is WSHSY, CDR2 SAAADI. This CDR3 comprises 13 residues.